This passage covers 8 T cell receptor beta chains from one sample sequenced in a study of OX40 agonist ivuxolimab in advanced cancers. Produced via immunoSEQ multiplex PCR; TCRdb's table is partial and in-frame only. The sample holds 70,000 to 100,000 clones; approximately 90% are singletons and the top ten take 7.4%. The material sequenced was CD4+ or CD8+ T cells sorted from blood, taken in a trial of the OX40 agonist ivuxolimab. The receptors derive from an adult with an advanced solid tumor such as melanoma, head and neck, liver or kidney cancer.

This clone was counted between two and nine times. V usage is TRBV10-2 and J usage is TRBJ1-6, with 10 bases fitting TRBD1. Trimming cost V 2 bases and J 4 bases; bases outside gene matches: 2. CDR3 size: 16 residues. The V gene's germline CDR1 is WSHSY and CDR2 SAAADI. The CDR3 DNA reads as TGCGCCAGCAGTGAGGGACAGGGGGGATATAATTCACCCCTCCACTTT. Translated: CASSEGQGGYNSPLHF.

The genes are TRBV27 and TRBJ2-5; 8 bases map to TRBD1. The tail of the sequence fits TRBJ2-7 better, so the J call may be wrong. Germline V gene data show CDR1 as MNHEY and CDR2 as SMNVEV (reference sequence). The CDR3 is made up of 14 amino acids. CDR3 DNA: TGTGCCAGCAGTTCTCGCCAGGGGGCGGGCGAGCAGTACTTC. It yields the protein CASSSRQGAGEQYF.

This clone showed up just once. V is TRBV6-6 and J is TRBJ2-7; weak D call: TRBD2 (6 bases). The CDR3 is made up of 13 amino acids. Germline assignment: CDR1 MNHNY and CDR2 SVGAGI (reference sequence). V gave up 4 bases and J gave up 5 bases, with 12 bases separating them. Written as DNA, the CDR3 is TGTGCCAGCAGTTCGAATAGCGGAAACGAGCAGTACTTC. Translating gives CASSSNSGNEQYF.

This clone was seen a single time. J is TRBJ2-3 and V is TRBV11-2, with D perhaps TRBD1 (6 bases). The V and J ends lost 1 base and 6 bases respectively, with 8 bases between them. The CDR3 has 13 amino acids. Germline V CDR1 and CDR2: SGHAT, FQNNGV. CDR3 amino acids: CASSLGTADTQYF. For the CDR3, the DNA is TGTGCCAGCAGCTTAGGGACAGCGGATACGCAGTATTTT.

This sequence joins TRBV30 and TRBJ2-1; D might be TRBD1 or TRBD2, each matching 5 bases. The CDR3 contains 12 residues. Germline V gene data show CDR1 as GTSNPN and CDR2 as SVGIG (reference sequence). The germline V and J ends were trimmed by 1 base and 8 bases, with 9 bases remaining between them. The CDR3 sequence: CAWSAGTDEQFF. Here the CDR3 DNA reads TGTGCCTGGAGTGCTGGGACGGATGAGCAGTTCTTC.

The chain is built from TRBV15 and TRBJ1-3, with no clear D. This CDR3 has 15 amino acids. The germline V and J ends were trimmed by 5 bases and 4 bases, with 15 bases remaining between them. Germline loops: CDR1 LNHNV, CDR2 YYDKDF (reference sequence). CDR3 nucleotide sequence: TGTGCCACCAGCTCCGGGATTTTCGGCGGAAACACCATATATTTT. It codes for CATSSGIFGGNTIYF.

The chain has TRBV28 and TRBJ2-7; no definite D call. The CDR3 totals 13 residues. The V gene lost 3 bases and the J gene lost 7 bases, with 13 bases spanning the gap. Germline lookup yields CDR1 MDHEN and CDR2 SYDVKM. The CDR3 reads CASSLTVPKEQYF. The CDR3 nucleotides read TGTGCCAGCAGTTTGACGGTCCCGAAAGAGCAGTACTTC.

The rearrangement uses TRBV9 and TRBJ2-1, with 8 bases lining up with TRBD2. CDR1 and CDR2 (germline): SGDLS, YYNGEE. V shed 4 bases and J 2 bases; nucleotides not matched to a gene: 11. CDR3 length: 17 residues. The CDR3 DNA reads as TGTGCCAGCAGCTCCCAGACGGGGGGGTTACCCTACAATGAGCAGTTCTTC. Protein: CASSSQTGGLPYNEQFF.